A single T cell receptor beta chain is shown here with its context. Antigen: not known. Clones were read by immunoSEQ multiplex PCR, and TCRdb kept only the in-frame ones, dropping some. The sample lists 520,000 or so clones; 60% to 85% were seen once. The sample originates from a study of shared clonotypes between healthy human individuals. Whole-study findings and limits: An anticipated effect of sequencing depth on clonotype sharing among donors was recognized.

V shed 4 bases and J shed 7 bases, with 8 bases lying between them. The CDR3 sequence is 13 residues long. Germline V gene lookup returns CDR1 KGHSY and CDR2 FQNENV. This chain connects TRBV16 to TRBJ1-6, with D possibly being TRBD1 (5 bases). The sequence was obtained from a woman between 35 and 50 years old in good health. Some clones in this sample may be carry-over from other donors' samples. What was sequenced was PBMCs. The CDR3 reads CASSLTVNSPLHF. CDR3 in DNA: TGTGCCAGCAGCCTGACAGTCAATTCACCCCTCCACTTT.